The rows below give T cell receptor beta chains drawn from one sample of a study of T cell changes during pregnancy in multiple sclerosis. Some clones are missing from TCRdb's copy, which holds only in-frame ones; the method was immunoSEQ multiplex PCR. The repertoire holds approximately 100,000 clones, with more than 90% as singletons. The sample in question was peripheral blood, obtained in the second trimester of pregnancy. All receptors come from a female donor with multiple sclerosis, enrolled in a pregnancy study. Both conserved end residues are part of each CDR3. Fields, in order: V gene, J gene, D gene, clone size, CDR3 protein, CDR3 DNA. D genes are given only for firm matches. Not every row has a clone size; where given, it reads once, few, many or a size class.

>TRBV20-1|TRBJ1-1|NA|few
CSEDRGTEAFF
TGCAGTGAGGACAGAGGCACTGAAGCTTTCTTT
>TRBV28|TRBJ2-7|TRBD2|NA
CASSLLGGLAYEQYF
TGTGCCAGCAGTTTACTTGGGGGACTAGCCTACGAGCAGTACTTC
>TRBV28|TRBJ2-7|NA|NA
CASSFTLVTLSYEQYF
TGTGCCAGCAGTTTTACTCTGGTAACTCTCTCCTACGAGCAGTACTTC
>TRBV5-1|TRBJ2-7|NA|NA
CASSVGDSSYEQYF
TGCGCCAGCAGCGTGGGAGACAGTTCCTACGAGCAGTACTTC
>TRBV7-2|TRBJ1-4|NA|NA
CASSLASRTVRNEKLFF
TGTGCCAGCAGCTTAGCGAGCCGGACAGTTCGTAATGAAAAACTGTTTTTT
>TRBV10-3|TRBJ2-7|NA|NA
CAISESNERSYEQYF
TGTGCCATCAGTGAGTCGAACGAGCGGTCCTACGAGCAGTACTTC
>TRBV10-3|TRBJ1-2|NA|once
CAIRGYGYTF
TGTGCCATTAGGGGCTATGGCTACACCTTC
>TRBV19|TRBJ1-2|NA|NA
CASSAGRTNGYTF
TGTGCCAGTAGTGCAGGCAGGACTAATGGCTACACCTTC
>TRBV5-6|TRBJ2-1|TRBD2|NA
CASSLARILAGYNEQFF
TGTGCCAGCAGCTTGGCCCGTATATTAGCGGGGTACAATGAGCAGTTCTTC
>TRBV4-2|TRBJ2-2|NA|NA
CASSQDGAANTGELFF
TGTGCCAGCAGCCAAGACGGAGCGGCGAACACCGGGGAGCTGTTTTTT
>TRBV19|TRBJ2-7|TRBD1|NA
CASQGAPPMSEQYF
TGTGCCAGTCAGGGGGCCCCACCCATGAGCGAGCAGTACTTC
>TRBV6-5|TRBJ2-3|NA|NA
CASSYVGTSTDTQYF
TGTGCCAGCAGTTACGTGGGGACTAGCACAGATACGCAGTATTTT
>TRBV13|TRBJ1-1|NA|NA
CASSFQGRGTEAFF
TGTGCCAGCAGCTTTCAGGGGAGGGGAACTGAAGCTTTCTTT
>TRBV7-9|TRBJ2-7|NA|NA
CASSLVQSSYEQYF
TGTGCCAGCAGCTTAGTCCAGTCTTCTTACGAGCAGTACTTC
>TRBV29-1|TRBJ2-3|NA|NA
CSGRGSADTQYF
TGCAGCGGGAGGGGCTCGGCAGATACGCAGTATTTT
>TRBV6-1|TRBJ2-1|TRBD2|NA
CASSGRAGSGNEQFF
TGTGCCAGCAGTGGCCGAGCGGGATCTGGCAATGAGCAGTTCTTC
>TRBV27|TRBJ2-1|NA|NA
CATVSGYNGQFF
TGTGCCACCGTGAGCGGATACAATGGGCAGTTCTTC
>TRBV4-3|TRBJ2-3|TRBD2|NA
CASSQAGTGLAGEADTQYF
TGCGCCAGCAGCCAAGCTGGGACAGGACTAGCGGGAGAGGCAGATACGCAGTATTTT
>TRBV19|TRBJ2-1|TRBD1|NA
CASNPSGTGGIGEQFF
TGTGCCAGTAACCCCTCTGGGACAGGGGGAATTGGTGAGCAGTTCTTC
>TRBV2|TRBJ2-6|NA|NA
CASSDRHGGANVLTF
TGTGCCAGCAGTGACAGGCACGGAGGGGCCAACGTCCTGACTTTC
>TRBV6-6|TRBJ2-3|NA|NA
CASSYNRGYTDTQYF
TGTGCCAGCAGTTACAATAGGGGGTACACAGATACGCAGTATTTT
>TRBV7-9|TRBJ1-2|NA|NA
CASSLKGTGGYTF
TGTGCCAGCAGCTTAAAGGGCACAGGCGGCTACACCTTC
>TRBV2|TRBJ2-6|NA|once
CASSPTASRSGANVLTF
TGTGCCAGCAGCCCGACAGCCTCTAGGTCTGGGGCCAACGTCCTGACTTTC
>TRBV4-1|TRBJ2-3|NA|NA
CASSQLSGTTDTQYF
TGCGCCAGCAGCCAATTGAGCGGCACCACAGATACGCAGTATTTT
>TRBV28|TRBJ1-2|NA|few
CASTASGTYGYTF
TGTGCCAGCACCGCTTCAGGCACATATGGCTACACCTTC
>TRBV5-6|TRBJ1-1|NA|NA
CASSFAGLNTEAFF
TGTGCCAGCAGCTTCGCGGGCTTGAACACTGAAGCTTTCTTT
>TRBV7-2|TRBJ2-2|TRBD2|NA
CASRVSGGTNTGELFF
TGTGCCAGCAGGGTGAGCGGGGGGACGAACACCGGGGAGCTGTTTTTT
>TRBV27|TRBJ2-2|NA|NA
CASSFTPLGGKAGELFF
TGTGCCAGCAGTTTCACCCCGTTGGGCGGGAAGGCCGGGGAGCTGTTTTTT
>TRBV7-2|TRBJ2-7|NA|NA
CASSLKRIAYEQYF
TGTGCCAGCAGCTTAAAGCGGATTGCCTACGAGCAGTACTTC
>TRBV2|TRBJ2-3|TRBD2|NA
CASSGLAADTQYF
TGTGCCAGCAGTGGACTAGCGGCAGATACGCAGTATTTT
>TRBV28|TRBJ2-5|TRBD1|NA
CASSSGQGLETQYF
TGTGCCAGCAGCTCCGGACAGGGCCTTGAGACCCAGTACTTC
>TRBV28|TRBJ1-1|NA|NA
CASSLGGSGNTEAFF
TGTGCCAGCAGTTTAGGTGGCAGTGGGAACACTGAAGCTTTCTTT
>TRBV4-3|TRBJ1-1|NA|many
CASTMKSGDTEAFF
TGCGCCAGCACCATGAAGTCAGGGGACACTGAAGCTTTCTTT
>TRBV19|TRBJ1-1|TRBD1|NA
CASSIAGGNTEAFF
TGTGCCAGTAGTATTGCAGGGGGGAACACTGAAGCTTTCTTT
>TRBV10-1|TRBJ2-3|NA|NA
CASRRSTDTQYF
TGCGCCAGCAGGCGATCCACAGATACGCAGTATTTT
>TRBV7-7|TRBJ2-1|TRBD1|NA
CASSFSRTGPYNEQFF
TGTGCTAGCAGCTTTAGTAGGACAGGCCCCTACAATGAGCAGTTCTTC
>TRBV5-1|TRBJ2-1|TRBD2|NA
CASSLRTSGSSSYNEQFF
TGCGCCAGCAGCTTACGGACTAGCGGGTCGAGCTCCTACAATGAGCAGTTCTTC
>TRBV9|TRBJ2-7|TRBD2|NA
CASSVGSGQTYEQYF
TGTGCCAGCAGCGTAGGTAGCGGGCAAACCTACGAGCAGTACTTC
>TRBV10-3|TRBJ2-5|TRBD1|NA
CAISESPGGRETQYF
TGTGCCATCAGTGAGTCACCAGGGGGCCGGGAGACCCAGTACTTC